The clone carrying this T cell receptor beta chain has more than one count but fewer than ten. Antigen specificity is unknown. MiXCR, run by TCRdb on the 5' RACE reads, gives a single entry per CDR3 protein. The repertoire holds roughly 20,000 distinct CDR3 sequences, with 4% to 4.5% as singletons. This sample was taken from a study of early T cells in non-severe SARS-CoV-2 infection. In the study overall: RNA in bulk from unsorted whole blood was sequenced, and chains were unpaired. Study-wide findings and caveats: The VDJdb matching leaned toward anti-spike CD8 responses and overlooked private and CD4 specificities.

Germline CDR1 reads SQVTM; CDR2 reads ANQGSEA. The CDR3 has 13 residues. V lost 4 bases and J lost 2, with 11 bases in between. Sequencing was done on a sample of whole blood. This clonotype originated in an adult who was a healthcare worker with PCR-confirmed SARS-CoV-2 infection or an uninfected control (not recorded which). J is TRBJ1-2 and V is TRBV29-1; maybe TRBD1 (5 bases). The CDR3 sequence is CSVVSDRNYGYTF. CDR3 nucleotide sequence: TGCAGCGTTGTAAGCGACAGAAACTATGGCTACACCTTC. The variable domain in full, completed from reference TRBV29-1 and TRBJ1-2, reads SAVISQKPSRDICQRGTSLTIQCQVDSQVTMMFWYRQQPGQSLTLIATANQGSEATYESGFVIDKFPISRPNLTFSTLTVSNMSPEDSSIYLCSVVSDRNYGYTFGSGTRLTVV.